This T cell receptor (beta chain) appears in the sequencing data of a study of CD8+CD57+ T cells in acquired aplastic anemia. The CDR3 length is 11 residues. The germline V and J ends were trimmed by 4 bases and 3 bases, with 4 bases remaining between them. Per germline, CDR1 SNHLY and CDR2 FYNNEI. Genomic DNA served as template for TCR beta VDJ and CDR3 profiling. One entry per CDR3 protein results from TCRdb running MiXCR on the reads. The sample carries about 180,000 distinct CDR3 sequences, 35% to 50% recorded once. Sequencing was performed on sorted CD4+, CD8+, or CD8+CD57+ T cells (not recorded which) from PBMCs. The receptor's source is a human donor in good health. J is TRBJ2-7 and V is TRBV2; unclear D gene. Written as DNA, the CDR3 is TGTGCCAGCAGTGGAAACTACGAGCAGTACTTC. This gives the protein CASSGNYEQYF.